This T cell receptor (beta chain) was captured in a study of cytomegalovirus exposure and HLA in healthy donors. Notes on the study in general: A prior analysis recorded that most TCR beta V segments were productive about 90% or about 30% of the time. In a later analysis, an Asian-associated ancestry cluster reportedly showed fewer N-insertions than the approximately 660-donor mean.

On this clone itself: Its antigen is unidentified.

In nominal health when sampled, donors likely had unrecorded immune exposures nonetheless. The PCR made use of 60 Vbeta and 13 Jbeta primers. TCRdb's table, derived via immunoSEQ multiplex PCR, lists solely in-frame clones and lacks some. This table has about 140,000 clones, roughly 76% appearing once. The CDR3 totals 14 residues. The germline V and J ends were trimmed by 6 bases and 6 bases, with 17 bases remaining between them. Germline lookup yields CDR1 MNHEY and CDR2 SMNVEV (reference sequence). The chain carries TRBV27 and TRBJ1-1; D possibly corresponds to TRBD1 (6 bases). The sequence was obtained from a female donor in good health and CMV-seronegative. The specimen sequenced was PBMCs. CDR3 amino acids: CASRFVDRSSEAFF. In DNA, the CDR3 is TGTGCCAGCAGATTCGTTGACAGGTCGTCTGAAGCTTTCTTT.